This T cell receptor beta chain is drawn from a study of T cells in localized non-small cell lung cancer. TCRdb's table, derived via immunoSEQ multiplex PCR, lists solely in-frame clones and lacks some. The sample holds about 1,500 clones, roughly 19% seen once. Notes on this clone: Its specificity is not known.

Study-wide results and caveats: Multi-region tumor sequencing was not done, so intratumor heterogeneity could not be excluded. Adjacent lung tissue had a median roughly 52 of the top 100 clones found in the tumor. Higher blood T cell density went with longer overall survival.

The CDR3 is 13 amino acids. With 8 bases removed from V and 9 bases from J, the gap between germline ends came to 19 bases. Germline V lookup: CDR1 MNHGY, CDR2 SAAAGT. The receptor was isolated from a woman aged 35 to 69 with stage I lung adenocarcinoma. Sequencing was performed on lung tumor tissue, taken before any cancer treatment. The V call is TRBV6-8, the J call TRBJ1-1; a weak D match, TRBD1 (5 bases). CDR3: CASARGGDAQAFF. The CDR3 DNA reads as TGTGCCAGCGCCCGAGGAGGGGATGCCCAAGCTTTCTTT.